The subject of this entry is one TCR beta chain. The repertoire was sequenced with immunoSEQ multiplex PCR; TCRdb's copy has only in-frame clones and lacks some. This table holds around 31,000 clones, more than 85% found once. The germline V and J ends were trimmed by 0 bases and 1 base, with 7 bases remaining between them. The germline CDR1 and CDR2 sequences are SGHRS and YFSETQ. This CDR3 spans 14 amino acids. The data were taken from a study of T cell changes during pregnancy in multiple sclerosis. The sample in question was CD4+ T cells from peripheral blood mononuclear cells, obtained in the second trimester of pregnancy. This chain connects TRBV5-1 to TRBJ1-1, with a weak D call TRBD1 (6 bases). The sequence was obtained from a female donor with multiple sclerosis, enrolled in a pregnancy study. Here the CDR3 reads CASSLGTANTEAFF. The CDR3 DNA follows: TGCGCCAGCAGCTTGGGGACAGCGAACACTGAAGCTTTCTTT.